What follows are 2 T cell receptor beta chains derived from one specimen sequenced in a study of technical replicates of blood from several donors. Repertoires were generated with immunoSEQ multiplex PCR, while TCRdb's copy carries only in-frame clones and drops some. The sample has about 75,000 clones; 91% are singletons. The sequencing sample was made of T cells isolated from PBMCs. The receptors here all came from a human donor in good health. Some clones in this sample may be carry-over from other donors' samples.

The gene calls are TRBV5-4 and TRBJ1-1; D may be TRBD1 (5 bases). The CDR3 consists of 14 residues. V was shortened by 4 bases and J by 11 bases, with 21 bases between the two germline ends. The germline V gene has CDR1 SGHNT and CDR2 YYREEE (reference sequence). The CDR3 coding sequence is TGTGCCAGCAGCCCCTCGGGGGGGACTCCTCTCGCTTTCTTT. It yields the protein CASSPSGGTPLAFF.

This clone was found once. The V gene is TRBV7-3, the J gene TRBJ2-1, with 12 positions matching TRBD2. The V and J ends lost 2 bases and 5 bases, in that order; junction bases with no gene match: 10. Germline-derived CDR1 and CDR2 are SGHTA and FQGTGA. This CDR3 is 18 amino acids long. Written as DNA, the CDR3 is TGTGCCAGCAGCTTATGGGTCAGACTAGCGGGGGAAAACAATGAGCAGTTCTTC. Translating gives CASSLWVRLAGENNEQFF.